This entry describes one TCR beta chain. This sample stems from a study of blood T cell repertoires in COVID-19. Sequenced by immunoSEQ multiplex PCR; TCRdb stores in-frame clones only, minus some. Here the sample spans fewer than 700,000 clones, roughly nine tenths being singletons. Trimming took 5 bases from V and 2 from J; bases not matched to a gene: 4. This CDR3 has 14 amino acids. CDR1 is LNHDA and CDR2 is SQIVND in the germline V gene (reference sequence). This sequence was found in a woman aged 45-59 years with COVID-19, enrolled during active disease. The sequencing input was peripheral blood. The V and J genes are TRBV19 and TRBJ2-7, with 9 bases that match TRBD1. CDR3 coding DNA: TGTGCCAGTAGTGTCCGGGACAGGGCCTACGAGCAGTACTTC. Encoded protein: CASSVRDRAYEQYF.